Shown below are 27 T cell receptor beta chains from a single sample sequenced in a study of HIV-infected patients and healthy controls. MiXCR was run by TCRdb on the 5' RACE reads, yielding one entry per CDR3 protein. The data contain over 55,000 distinct CDR3 sequences, approximately 15% of them singletons. The material sequenced was CD4+ T cells from blood. Receptors were obtained from a human donor in good health.

J is TRBJ2-1 and V is TRBV28; maybe TRBD2 (5 bases). V was trimmed by 3 bases and J by 14 bases, leaving 17 bases between them. Germline values: CDR1 MDHEN, CDR2 SYDVKM. The CDR3 runs to 13 residues. The chain's CDR3 is CASSLEVVAEKFF. The CDR3 DNA follows: TGTGCCAGCAGTTTGGAGGTAGTGGCCGAAAAGTTCTTC.

The chain recombines TRBV7-2 with TRBJ2-4; 10 nucleotides match TRBD1. V shed 5 bases and J 1 base; nucleotides not matched to a gene: 5. Germline loops: CDR1 SGHTA, CDR2 FQGNSA. The CDR3 extends over 16 amino acids. For the CDR3, the DNA is TGTGCCAGCAGCATAGGACAGGGGGGGGCCAAAAACATTCAGTACTTC. Protein product: CASSIGQGGAKNIQYF.

This chain connects TRBV20-1 to TRBJ1-1; 7 bases map to TRBD1. V shed 6 bases, J shed 0 bases, and the junction held 10 bases outside the gene matches. The CDR3 length is 15 residues. Germline V gives CDR1 DFQATT, CDR2 SNEGSKA (reference sequence). The CDR3 bases are TGCAGTGCACTCAGCCGGCAGGGGGTGAACACTGAAGCTTTCTTT. Its protein product is CSALSRQGVNTEAFF.

The rearrangement joins TRBV11-2 to TRBJ2-1, with D unclear. The CDR3 extends over 16 amino acids. Trimming removed 5 bases from V and 0 bases from J, with 14 bases in between. Germline V gene data show CDR1 as SGHAT and CDR2 as FQNNGV. CDR3 sequence: CASSPRVMSSYNEQFF. In DNA form, the CDR3 reads TGTGCCAGCAGCCCTAGGGTCATGAGCTCCTACAATGAGCAGTTCTTC.

This clonotype was recorded at least ten times. This chain uses TRBV27 with TRBJ2-7; no definite D call. Germline V gene lookup returns CDR1 MNHEY and CDR2 SMNVEV (reference sequence). V was shortened by 10 bases and J by 5 bases, with 21 bases between the two germline ends. This CDR3 is built from 14 residues. CDR3 protein: CATRPSGLFNEQYF. The CDR3 coding sequence is TGTGCCACCCGCCCGTCCGGGTTATTTAACGAGCAGTACTTC.

The chain is built from TRBV19 and TRBJ2-3; D is perhaps TRBD1 (5 bases). In germline, CDR1 is LNHDA, CDR2 SQIVND (reference sequence). This CDR3 is 13 amino acids long. V lost 9 bases to trimming and J lost 2 bases, with 12 bases between them. CDR3 loop: CASVDRNTDTQYF. Written as DNA, the CDR3 is TGTGCCAGCGTAGACAGAAACACAGATACGCAGTATTTT.

The gene calls are TRBV5-1 and TRBJ2-7, with D possibly being TRBD1 or TRBD2 (5 bases each). The V and J ends lost 2 bases and 6 bases respectively, with 21 bases between them. The CDR3 sequence is 16 residues long. Looked up from germline, CDR1 is SGHRS and CDR2 is YFSETQ. In DNA form, the CDR3 reads TGCGCCAGCAGCTTAAGAGACAGCGGACCCGGGGTCGAGCAGTACTTC. Its protein product is CASSLRDSGPGVEQYF.

On this clonotype: Compared with germline, one end of the junction differs, possibly owing to a read error. The chain carries TRBV7-7 and TRBJ2-5; 9 bases agree with TRBD2. Germline lookup yields CDR1 SSHAT and CDR2 FNYEAQ (reference sequence). The CDR3 sequence is 14 residues long. This chain's CDR3 is CASSLAGVGETQYF. The DNA for the CDR3 is TGTGCTAGCAGCTTAGCGGGAGTAGGGGAGACCCAGTACTTC. Full variable domain (remainder filled in from reference TRBV7-7 and TRBJ2-5): GAGVSQSPRYKVTKRGQDVTLRCDPISSHATLYWYQQALGQGPEFLTYFNYEAQPDKSGLPSDRFSAERPEGSISTLTIQRTEQRDSAMYRCASSLAGVGETQYFGPGTRLLVL.

This clonotype has ten or more counts. The rearrangement uses TRBV28 and TRBJ2-3; no reliable D call. Per the germline V gene, CDR1 is MDHEN and CDR2 is SYDVKM. The V and J ends lost 4 bases and 0 bases respectively, with 8 bases between them. The CDR3 spans 14 residues. Here the CDR3 reads CASSSPASTDTQYF. Written as DNA, the CDR3 is TGTGCCAGCAGTTCGCCTGCTAGCACAGATACGCAGTATTTT.

This chain joins TRBV7-9 and TRBJ1-1; no firm D call. The CDR3 has 11 amino acids. Deletions cut 4 bases from V and 8 bases from J, with 8 bases between. Germline values: CDR1 SEHNR, CDR2 FQNEAQ (reference sequence). Written as DNA, the CDR3 is TGTGCCAGCAGCTCCCCTTTAGAAGCTTTCTTT. Amino acids: CASSSPLEAFF.

At least ten counts were recorded for this clonotype. This chain joins TRBV28 and TRBJ1-1; the match to TRBD1 covers 7 bases. Germline CDR1 reads MDHEN; CDR2 reads SYDVKM. The CDR3 loop spans 15 amino acids. Germline trimming cut 6 bases from V and 5 bases from J; bases unmatched to any gene: 12. The CDR3 DNA is TGTGCCAGCAGGCCCCCCGCGACAGGGTTGACTGAAGCTTTCTTT. It encodes CASRPPATGLTEAFF. The full variable domain, in which reference TRBV28 and TRBJ1-1 provide the parts outside the CDR3, is DVKVTQSSRYLVKRTGEKVFLECVQDMDHENMFWYRQDPGLGLRLIYFSYDVKMKEKGDIPEGYSVSREKKERFSLILESASTNQTSMYLCASRPPATGLTEAFFGQGTRLTVV.

The rearrangement joins TRBV11-2 to TRBJ1-1; 10 nucleotides align to TRBD1. This CDR3 is built from 14 residues. Unmatched junction bases numbered 6, after V lost 6 bases and J lost 5 bases. Germline-derived CDR1 and CDR2 are SGHAT and FQNNGV. CDR3 protein: CASRNRQGATEAFF. The CDR3 DNA follows: TGTGCCAGCAGGAACCGACAGGGGGCTACTGAAGCTTTCTTT.

This clonotype was detected many times. V is TRBV28 and J is TRBJ2-7; D is unclear. Germline CDR1 MDHEN, CDR2 SYDVKM. Trimming shortened V by 3 bases and J by 6 bases, and 12 bases separated the two germline ends. The CDR3 has 13 amino acids. This CDR3 reads CASSFLDTIEQYF. In DNA, the CDR3 is TGTGCCAGCAGTTTCCTCGACACCATCGAGCAGTACTTC. The whole variable domain, remainder taken from reference TRBV28 and TRBJ2-7, is DVKVTQSSRYLVKRTGEKVFLECVQDMDHENMFWYRQDPGLGLRLIYFSYDVKMKEKGDIPEGYSVSREKKERFSLILESASTNQTSMYLCASSFLDTIEQYFGPGTRLTVT.

This clonotype was counted between two and nine times. The rearrangement links TRBV2 to TRBJ1-2; 7 bases line up with TRBD1. Germline V gene sequence: CDR1 SNHLY, CDR2 FYNNEI. V was pared by 4 bases and J by 1 base, with 0 bases of the junction left unmatched. The length of the CDR3 is 13 residues. CDR3 residues: CASSGDSNYGYTF. In DNA, the CDR3 is TGTGCCAGCAGTGGGGACAGTAACTATGGCTACACCTTC.

This clonotype came up many times. This chain links TRBV7-8 with TRBJ2-2; no firm D call. The germline CDR1 and CDR2 sequences are SGHVS and FQNEAQ. The CDR3 has 18 amino acids. V was clipped by 5 bases and J by 5 bases, with 24 bases between them. In DNA, the CDR3 is TGTGCCAGCAGCCTACAAGGTGGCGCGAACCCATTGACCGGGGAGCTGTTTTTT. This translates into CASSLQGGANPLTGELFF. The variable domain in full, with the rest retrieved from reference TRBV7-8 and TRBJ2-2, is GAGVSQSPRYKVAKRGQDVALRCDPISGHVSLFWYQQALGQGPEFLTYFQNEAQLDKSGLPSDRFFAERPEGSVSTLKIQRTQQEDSAVYLCASSLQGGANPLTGELFFGEGSRLTVL.

The rearrangement links TRBV6-2 or TRBV6-3 to TRBJ2-5; no clear D gene. The CDR3 spans 15 residues. Germline V gene lookup returns CDR1 MNHEY and CDR2 SVGEGT. Trimming took off 1 base at V and 2 bases at J, with 11 bases between the two ends. This CDR3 is CASSYLAALQETQYF. The CDR3 bases are TGTGCCAGCAGTTACTTGGCAGCTCTACAAGAGACCCAGTACTTC.

The chain employs TRBV29-1 and TRBJ1-1; D gene unclear. This CDR3 comprises 12 residues. Trimming stripped 6 bases from V and 4 bases from J, with 12 bases between. Germline values: CDR1 SQVTM, CDR2 ANQGSEA. The CDR3 is CSVKGVGTEAFF. In nucleotides, the CDR3 is TGCAGCGTAAAAGGAGTCGGCACTGAAGCTTTCTTT.

This clonotype was seen many times. This rearrangement joins TRBV20-1 to TRBJ1-4; possibly TRBD1 for D (6 bases). Trimming removed 6 bases from V and 10 bases from J, with 18 bases in between. CDR3 length: 13 amino acids. Per the germline V gene, CDR1 is DFQATT and CDR2 is SNEGSKA (reference sequence). The chain's CDR3 is CSAKVGQSGKLFF. CDR3 DNA: TGCAGTGCCAAAGTCGGACAGTCGGGAAAACTGTTTTTT.

The V and J genes are TRBV7-2 and TRBJ1-2; TRBD1 might be the D (5 bases). CDR3 length equals 14 residues. Germline-derived CDR1 and CDR2 are SGHTA and FQGNSA. Deletions cut 0 bases from V and 4 bases from J, with 9 bases between. CDR3 protein: CASSLAGQGYGYTF. CDR3 DNA sequence: TGTGCCAGCAGCTTAGCGGGCCAGGGCTATGGCTACACCTTC.

The rearrangement joins TRBV29-1 to TRBJ2-2, with D tentatively TRBD1 (6 bases). Trimming removed 4 bases from V and 1 base from J, with 10 bases in between. This CDR3 has 14 amino acids. Germline lookup yields CDR1 SQVTM and CDR2 ANQGSEA. The CDR3: CSVGDNLNTGELFF. The CDR3, as DNA: TGCAGCGTTGGGGACAACCTGAACACCGGGGAGCTGTTTTTT.

This clonotype was picked up one time. This may come from a read error, since a much larger clone is one base off. The chain links TRBV28 to TRBJ2-7; D is perhaps TRBD2 (5 bases). Germline CDR1 and CDR2: MDHEN and SYDVKM. The CDR3 loop spans 14 amino acids. The CDR3 sequence: CAIGGGASSYEQNF. CDR3 in DNA: TGTGCCATCGGAGGAGGTGCCAGCTCCTACGAGCAGAACTTC.

This clonotype was seen more than once but under ten times. The chain combines TRBV6-1 with TRBJ2-7; 9 bases fit TRBD1. The CDR3 covers 15 residues. Germline V gene sequence: CDR1 MNHNS, CDR2 SASEGT. The V gene end was trimmed by 6 bases and the J gene end by 5 bases; junction bases not matched to a gene: 11. The CDR3 bases are TGTGCCAGCAGGCGCTCCGGGACAGGGTCCGACGAGCAGTACTTC. Amino acid sequence: CASRRSGTGSDEQYF.

The chain links TRBV12-3 or TRBV12-4 to TRBJ2-5, with 11 bases lining up with TRBD2. Losses at the gene ends were 3 bases for V and 5 bases for J; bases not matched to a gene: 5. The CDR3 sequence is 15 residues long. DNA of the CDR3: TGTGCCAGCAGTTTCCTAGCGGGGGGTTTGGAGACCCAGTACTTC. It yields the protein CASSFLAGGLETQYF.

The chain links TRBV6-5 to TRBJ2-7; 10 bases align to TRBD1. Germline lookup yields CDR1 MNHEY and CDR2 SVGAGI. Germline trimming cut 9 bases from V and 6 bases from J; bases unmatched to any gene: 14. The CDR3 has 15 amino acids. CDR3 protein: CASKLLGQGLGEQYF. CDR3 nucleotide sequence: TGTGCCAGTAAACTTCTGGGACAGGGGTTGGGCGAGCAGTACTTC.

This clonotype was counted ten times or more. The chain recombines TRBV5-1 with TRBJ1-1; no clear D. Trimming shortened V by 0 bases and J by 3 bases, and 12 bases separated the two germline ends. The CDR3 runs 15 residues. The germline V gene has CDR1 SGHRS and CDR2 YFSETQ. This CDR3 is CASSLGPGQDTEAFF. The CDR3 nucleotides read TGCGCCAGCAGCTTGGGGCCGGGCCAAGACACTGAAGCTTTCTTT.

This chain uses TRBV20-1 with TRBJ2-1; D not resolved. In germline, CDR1 is DFQATT, CDR2 SNEGSKA (reference sequence). The CDR3 loop spans 15 amino acids. V lost 1 base and J lost 0, with 10 bases in between. The CDR3 here is CSARVPHYSYNEQFF. CDR3 DNA: TGCAGTGCTAGAGTGCCCCATTACTCCTACAATGAGCAGTTCTTC.

This clonotype was seen at least ten times. The V call is TRBV28, the J call TRBJ2-7; TRBD1 agrees at 7 bases. CDR1 MDHEN and CDR2 SYDVKM come from the germline V gene. This CDR3 has 13 residues. CDR3 DNA sequence: TGTGCAATTGACGAGAACAGGGGCCACGAGCAGTACTTC. As protein: CAIDENRGHEQYF.